This T cell receptor beta chain was sequenced in a study of T cell responses to AZD1222 COVID-19 vaccine. Study results and limitations: Spike-wide coverage was observed for vaccine-associated CD4 TCRs, with dominant responses at 160-218 and 743-854. Among spike-specific TCRs, nearly half reportedly target unmutated variant regions.

With respect to this clone: Its matching antigen is unknown.

Clones were read by immunoSEQ multiplex PCR, and TCRdb kept only the in-frame ones, dropping some. This sample has 75,000 to 100,000 clones, with approximately 88% found just once. CDR1 and CDR2 from the germline V gene are LGHNA and YSLEER. The CDR3 sequence is 17 residues long. V shed 1 base and J shed 1 base, with 16 bases lying between them. The source of this sequence is an adult in good health. V is TRBV4-3 and J is TRBJ1-2, with D perhaps TRBD1 (6 bases). This sample comprised peripheral blood, obtained on day 0 of AZD1222 vaccination. The CDR3 DNA sequence: TGCGCCAGCAGCCAAGGTTTCGGGACACGACTTAACTATGGCTACACCTTC. Translating gives CASSQGFGTRLNYGYTF.